Shown below are 2 T cell receptor beta chains from a single sample sequenced in a study of blood T cell repertoires in COVID-19. This table comes from immunoSEQ multiplex PCR, and its TCRdb copy is limited to in-frame clones, with some not included. The table shows about 44,000 clones, with over 70% occurring only once. Sequenced material: peripheral blood. These receptors all stem from a woman aged 40 to 50 with acute or convalescent COVID-19.

The V call is TRBV9, the J call TRBJ1-1, with TRBD1 identical over 9 bases. The J segment lost 1 base and the V segment lost 0 bases, leaving 1 base of the junction unmatched. Germline-derived CDR1 and CDR2 are SGDLS and YYNGEE. The CDR3 has 15 residues. The CDR3 reads CASSVGGQGNTEAFF. The CDR3 DNA reads as TGTGCCAGCAGCGTAGGGGGACAGGGGAACACTGAAGCTTTCTTT. Based on the CDR3 plus reference TRBV9 and TRBJ1-1, the full variable domain is DSGVTQTPKHLITATGQRVTLRCSPRSGDLSVYWYQQSLDQGLQFLIQYYNGEERAKGNILERFSAQQFPDLHSELNLSSLELGDSALYFCASSVGGQGNTEAFFGQGTRLTVV.

The V gene is TRBV7-9, the J gene TRBJ2-7; D call uncertain. Trimming took off 3 bases at V and 4 bases at J, with 10 bases between the two ends. CDR1 SEHNR and CDR2 FQNEAQ come from the germline V gene (reference sequence). The CDR3 totals 13 residues. CDR3 coding DNA: TGTGCCAGCAGCTTCCCTACCCGTTACGAGCAGTACTTC. It yields the protein CASSFPTRYEQYF.